Below, 13 T cell receptor beta chains from the same sample are listed, as sequenced in a study of a mutant IDH1 vaccine in newly diagnosed glioma. Time point given: week 5, during vaccination. Each dose delivered 300 ug of mutant IDH1 20-mer peptide subcutaneously with imiquimod. These receptors lack a known antigen. Profiling relied on immunoSEQ multiplex PCR, and the TCRdb table lists in-frame clones only, not all of them. The repertoire consists of about 25,000 clones, with 60% to 80% occurring once and the leading ten covering roughly a tenth. Specimen: PBMCs, collected from a glioma patient whose treatment included an IDH1 peptide vaccine. These receptors came from a man aged 40-50 years with glioma.

V gene TRBV6-4 combines with J gene TRBJ2-3; the D gene is possibly TRBD2 (6 bases). Germline V gene data show CDR1 as MRHNA and CDR2 as SNTAGT. The germline V and J ends were trimmed by 2 bases and 6 bases, with 12 bases remaining between them. This CDR3 is 14 amino acids long. Here the CDR3 reads CASSDQSGSDTQYF. The CDR3 DNA reads TGTGCCAGCAGTGACCAAAGCGGGTCGGATACGCAGTATTTT.

The chain couples TRBV19 to TRBJ1-1; D is possibly TRBD1 (5 bases). The CDR3 runs 15 residues. Germline V gene data show CDR1 as LNHDA and CDR2 as SQIVND (reference sequence). The V end lost 3 bases, the J end lost 5 bases, and 16 bases lay between the germline ends. This chain's CDR3 is CASSIASWGDTEAFF. CDR3 nucleotides: TGTGCCAGTAGTATTGCGTCTTGGGGGGATACTGAAGCTTTCTTT. The full variable domain, its missing parts supplied by reference TRBV19 and TRBJ1-1, is DGGITQSPKYLFRKEGQNVTLSCEQNLNHDAMYWYRQDPGQGLRLIYYSQIVNDFQKGDIAEGYSVSREKKESFPLTVTSAQKNPTAFYLCASSIASWGDTEAFFGQGTRLTVV.

The chain combines TRBV9 with TRBJ2-3; 10 nucleotides line up with TRBD2. The CDR3 loop spans 15 amino acids. V shed 4 bases, J shed 1 base, and the junction held 3 bases outside the gene matches. From germline, CDR1 is SGDLS and CDR2 YYNGEE. This CDR3 is CASSPLAGRTDTQYF. The CDR3 region has the DNA TGTGCCAGCAGCCCACTAGCGGGACGCACAGATACGCAGTATTTT.

The rearrangement links TRBV25-1 to TRBJ1-1, with D unclear. Trimming cost V 3 bases and J 11 bases, with 10 bases left between them. CDR3 length: 11 amino acids. Germline-derived CDR1 and CDR2 are MGHDK and SYGVNS. The CDR3 sequence: CASSELDEAFF. Here the CDR3 DNA reads TGTGCCAGCAGTGAGCTAGATGAGGCTTTCTTT.

The chain employs TRBV5-1 and TRBJ2-5, with D tentatively TRBD1 (5 bases). The CDR3 length is 13 residues. Germline lookup yields CDR1 SGHRS and CDR2 YFSETQ. The ends were cut back, 2 bases at V and 2 bases at J, with 7 bases in the middle. CDR3: CASSLGEQETQYF. CDR3 DNA sequence: TGCGCCAGCAGCTTAGGGGAACAAGAGACCCAGTACTTC.

The chain carries TRBV28 and TRBJ1-2; D gene unclear. The CDR3 has 13 amino acids. The germline CDR1 and CDR2 sequences are MDHEN and SYDVKM. V lost 7 bases, J lost 7 bases, and 16 bases lay in between. CDR3 bases: TGTGCCAGCATCCCTTCTGCGATGGGTGGCTACACCTTC. Amino acid sequence: CASIPSAMGGYTF.

The chain combines TRBV18 with TRBJ2-7; D not resolved. CDR3 length: 14 residues. The germline V and J ends were trimmed by 0 bases and 1 base, with 7 bases remaining between them. The germline V gene has CDR1 KGHSH and CDR2 LQKENI. In nucleotides, the CDR3 is TGTGCCAGCTCACCACCTGGCCGGTCCTACGAGCAGTACTTC. Its protein is CASSPPGRSYEQYF.

The chain couples TRBV14 to TRBJ2-7; 8 nucleotides line up with TRBD1. In germline, CDR1 is SGHDN, CDR2 FVKESK. The length of the CDR3 is 17 residues. With 3 bases clipped from V and 7 bases from J, the junction kept 17 bases outside the gene matches. Here the CDR3 reads CASSHMEASRDRREQYF. CDR3 coding DNA: TGTGCCAGCAGCCACATGGAGGCTTCCCGGGACAGGAGGGAGCAGTACTTC. Full variable domain (rest looked up from reference TRBV14 and TRBJ2-7): EAGVTQFPSHSVIEKGQTVTLRCDPISGHDNLYWYRRVMGKEIKFLLHFVKESKQDESGMPNNRFLAERTGGTYSTLKVQPAELEDSGVYFCASSHMEASRDRREQYFGPGTRLTVT.

This clone appeared a few times. CDR3 loop: CASSGEGSNQPQHF. The CDR3 nucleotides read TGTGCCAGCAGTGGGGAGGGGAGCAATCAGCCCCAGCATTTT. This chain joins TRBV2 and TRBJ1-5; weak D call: TRBD1 (5 bases). V lost 4 bases, J lost 1 base, and 8 bases lay in between. Germline V lookup: CDR1 SNHLY, CDR2 FYNNEI. The CDR3 has 14 amino acids.

This rearrangement joins TRBV28 to TRBJ2-4; TRBD1 agrees at 7 bases. The CDR3 loop spans 17 amino acids. CDR1 is MDHEN and CDR2 is SYDVKM in the germline V gene. V lost 5 bases to trimming and J lost 0 bases; unmatched junction nucleotides: 10. Written as DNA, the CDR3 is TGTGCCAGCAGTCCCTTCAACAGGGGTAAAGCCAAAAACATTCAGTACTTC. Protein product: CASSPFNRGKAKNIQYF.

This chain connects TRBV7-9 to TRBJ2-1; no clear D. This CDR3 contains 12 residues. Germline assignment: CDR1 SEHNR and CDR2 FQNEAQ (reference sequence). V was pared by 5 bases and J by 15 bases, with 17 bases between. The CDR3 sequence is CASSAAGWVWFF. The DNA of the CDR3 is TGTGCCAGCAGCGCCGCTGGCTGGGTTTGGTTCTTC.

The CDR3: CASSPGTGMINYGYTF. Written as DNA, the CDR3 is TGCGCCAGCAGCCCGGGGACCGGGATGATTAACTATGGCTACACCTTC. The chain links TRBV5-1 to TRBJ1-2; TRBD1 is a possible D gene (5 bases). V was pared by 4 bases and J by 1 base, with 17 bases between. CDR3 length: 16 amino acids. Germline lookup yields CDR1 SGHRS and CDR2 YFSETQ.

This chain uses TRBV15 with TRBJ2-1; 7 positions agree with TRBD1. V lost 4 bases to trimming and J lost 9 bases; unmatched junction nucleotides: 12. Germline V lookup: CDR1 LNHNV, CDR2 YYDKDF (reference sequence). The CDR3 runs 15 residues. The CDR3 coding sequence is TGTGCCACCAGCATCCGGCGACAGGGTGGGCGTGAGCAGTTCTTC. It codes for CATSIRRQGGREQFF. Full variable domain (missing parts from reference TRBV15 and TRBJ2-1): DAMVIQNPRYQVTQFGKPVTLSCSQTLNHNVMYWYQQKSSQAPKLLFHYYDKDFNNEADTPDNFQSRRPNTSFCFLDIRSPGLGDTAMYLCATSIRRQGGREQFFGPGTRLTVL.